These 28 T cell receptor beta chains share one sample of origin, sequenced in a study of T cell responses to AZD1222 COVID-19 vaccine. The assay was immunoSEQ multiplex PCR, and TCRdb's table has in-frame clones only and misses some. In the table there are roughly 200,000 clones, about 90% of which are singletons. Here the sequenced sample was peripheral blood, taken on day 0 of AZD1222 vaccination. The receptor set was obtained from an adult in good health.

The table lists this clone with a count of one. The rearrangement links TRBV5-1 to TRBJ1-5, with 9 bases that match TRBD1. The germline V gene encodes CDR1 SGHRS and CDR2 YFSETQ. CDR3 size: 15 residues. V dropped 4 bases and J dropped 4; count of bases not matched to a gene: 6. DNA of the CDR3: TGCGCCAGCAGCCAGACCGGACAGGGGAATCAGCCCCAGCATTTT. Translating gives CASSQTGQGNQPQHF.

The CDR3 sequence: CASSQDGWGGRGSPLHF. CDR3 nucleotides: TGCGCCAGCAGCCAAGACGGGTGGGGCGGTCGGGGGTCACCCCTCCACTTT. This chain uses TRBV4-3 with TRBJ1-6; D is perhaps TRBD1 (5 bases). V was shortened by 0 bases and J by 10 bases, with 19 bases between the two germline ends. The CDR3 is made up of 17 amino acids. Germline values: CDR1 LGHNA, CDR2 YSLEER.

The chain has TRBV7-6 and TRBJ2-2, with a tentative D call TRBD2 (6 bases). The CDR3 covers 14 residues. Trimming took off 5 bases at V and 5 bases at J, with 12 bases between the two ends. Germline V gene data show CDR1 as SGHVS and CDR2 as FNYEAQ. DNA of the CDR3: TGTGCCAGCAGCCCCCGGGGGTGGACCGGGGAGCTGTTTTTT. Its protein is CASSPRGWTGELFF.

This clone was seen a few times. The chain couples TRBV10-3 to TRBJ1-6; possibly TRBD1 for D (5 bases). V lost 6 bases to trimming and J lost 7 bases, with 13 bases between them. Germline CDR1 reads ENHRY; CDR2 reads SYGVKD. This CDR3 has 14 amino acids. The CDR3 region is CAISPQGNNSPLHF. CDR3 bases: TGTGCCATCAGCCCGCAGGGTAACAATTCACCCCTCCACTTT.

The chain links TRBV6-5 to TRBJ1-5; D not resolved. The CDR3 loop spans 13 amino acids. The germline V and J ends were trimmed by 7 bases and 5 bases, with 12 bases remaining between them. Germline-derived CDR1 and CDR2 are MNHEY and SVGAGI. CDR3 coding DNA: TGTGCCAGCAACGAGATAGCCGATCAGCCCCAGCATTTT. Its translation is CASNEIADQPQHF.

The chain carries TRBV20-1 and TRBJ2-7; D is undetermined. The CDR3 runs 10 residues. Germline assignment: CDR1 DFQATT and CDR2 SNEGSKA (reference sequence). V lost 6 bases, J lost 7 bases, and 10 bases lay in between. DNA for the CDR3: TGCAGTGCCCAAGCCGGGGAGCAGTACTTC. Its translation is CSAQAGEQYF.

The CDR3 DNA reads TGCGCCAGCAGCCCTTCTCGGGGGACTGAAGCTTTCTTT. Translating it yields CASSPSRGTEAFF. The rearrangement links TRBV5-1 to TRBJ1-1, with D possibly being TRBD1 (5 bases). The V and J ends lost 4 bases and 5 bases respectively, with 12 bases between them. The CDR3 is 13 residues long. Germline V lookup: CDR1 SGHRS, CDR2 YFSETQ.

This chain links TRBV7-3 with TRBJ2-3, with TRBD1 as a possible D gene (6 bases). CDR3 length: 13 residues. Trimming stripped 5 bases from V and 3 bases from J, with 9 bases between. Germline V lookup: CDR1 SGHTA, CDR2 FQGTGA. The CDR3 nucleotides are TGTGCCAGCAGCGGCACAGGGACAGATACGCAGTATTTT. This encodes CASSGTGTDTQYF.

The CDR3 coding sequence is TGTGCCAGCAGGGGAGGCGGGGTGAACACTGAAGCTTTCTTT. Translating it yields CASRGGGVNTEAFF. V usage is TRBV28 and J usage is TRBJ1-1; no clear D gene. The CDR3 length is 14 residues. Trimming took off 6 bases at V and 0 bases at J, with 11 bases between the two ends. Germline CDR1 and CDR2: MDHEN and SYDVKM.

The V and J genes are TRBV5-1 and TRBJ1-2; TRBD1 might be the D (6 bases). The CDR3 is made up of 15 amino acids. Germline CDR1 reads SGHRS; CDR2 reads YFSETQ. V lost 3 bases and J lost 6, with 18 bases in between. CDR3 sequence (DNA): TGCGCCAGCAGCTACCTGGACGGGGGCTTAGATGGCTACACCTTC. Its translation is CASSYLDGGLDGYTF.

The V and J genes are TRBV6-1 and TRBJ2-5, with 11 bases identical to TRBD1. The CDR3 runs to 18 residues. After removal of 2 bases from V and 3 bases from J, the junction contained 11 bases not matched to a gene. Germline CDR1 and CDR2: MNHNS and SASEGT. This CDR3 is CASSEWQGTGGGEETQYF. As DNA, the CDR3 is TGTGCCAGCAGTGAATGGCAGGGGACAGGGGGTGGAGAAGAGACCCAGTACTTC.

This clone occurred a few times. The chain carries TRBV5-4 and TRBJ1-2; tentatively, D is TRBD1 (5 bases). This CDR3 spans 14 amino acids. V shed 0 bases and J shed 4 bases, with 10 bases lying between them. In germline, CDR1 is SGHNT, CDR2 YYREEE (reference sequence). The CDR3 reads CASSLVGQAYGYTF. The CDR3 DNA is TGTGCCAGCAGCTTGGTGGGGCAGGCCTATGGCTACACCTTC.

CDR3 DNA sequence: TGTGCCAGCAGCCAGGGGACCATCTTTCCCTACAATGAGCAGTTCTTC. It is translated as CASSQGTIFPYNEQFF. The chain is built from TRBV7-9 and TRBJ2-1, with TRBD1 as a possible D gene (6 bases). Trimming stripped 5 bases from V and 2 bases from J, with 16 bases between. This CDR3 region has 16 residues. Germline CDR1 is SEHNR and CDR2 is FQNEAQ (reference sequence).

CDR3 nucleotides: TGTGCCAGCAGCGAGGGACAGGGTGCCGCTGAAGCTTTCTTT. Protein sequence: CASSEGQGAAEAFF. The V and J genes are TRBV9 and TRBJ1-1; TRBD1 agrees at 9 bases. CDR1 and CDR2 (germline): SGDLS, YYNGEE. The CDR3 sequence is 14 residues long. V dropped 3 bases and J dropped 6; count of bases not matched to a gene: 6.

The J gene is TRBJ1-1, the V gene TRBV5-1; D remains unclear. V dropped 4 bases and J dropped 4 bases, with 17 bases sitting between them. Looked up from germline, CDR1 is SGHRS and CDR2 is YFSETQ. The CDR3 runs 15 residues. For the CDR3, the DNA is TGCGCCAGCAGCGGAACGGGAGCCGCGGGCACTGAAGCTTTCTTT. Its translation: CASSGTGAAGTEAFF.

As regards this clone: Other DNA sequences in the same sample also yield this CDR3. This chain uses TRBV24-1 with TRBJ2-7; D is undetermined. The germline V gene has CDR1 KGHDR and CDR2 SFDVKD. CDR3 length equals 11 residues. Between the trimmed V and J ends, which lost 4 bases and 4 bases, there was a span of 4 bases. The chain's CDR3 is CATSEGYEQYF. The CDR3 DNA follows: TGTGCCACCAGTGAGGGGTACGAGCAGTACTTC.

CDR3 residues: CASSPQTVNTEAFF. The CDR3 nucleotides are TGTGCCAGCTCACCACAGACCGTGAACACTGAAGCTTTCTTT. V gene TRBV18 combines with J gene TRBJ1-1; D is uncertain. Germline lookup yields CDR1 KGHSH and CDR2 LQKENI. The CDR3 is 14 amino acids. V was cut by 1 base and J by 0 bases, with 6 bases left in between. The full variable domain, with the rest looked up from reference TRBV18 and TRBJ1-1, is NAGVMQNPRHLVRRRGQEARLRCSPMKGHSHVYWYRQLPEEGLKFMVYLQKENIIDESGMPKERFSAEFPKEGPSILRIQQVVRGDSAAYFCASSPQTVNTEAFFGQGTRLTVV.

The V and J genes are TRBV19 and TRBJ1-3; D may be TRBD1 (5 bases). In germline, CDR1 is LNHDA, CDR2 SQIVND (reference sequence). CDR3 length: 15 residues. V was trimmed by 4 bases and J by 0 bases, leaving 10 bases between them. The CDR3 DNA reads as TGTGCCAGTAGTAGGCCGGGGGACTCTGGAAACACCATATATTTT. It translates to CASSRPGDSGNTIYF. Complete variable domain (other parts from reference TRBV19 and TRBJ1-3): DGGITQSPKYLFRKEGQNVTLSCEQNLNHDAMYWYRQDPGQGLRLIYYSQIVNDFQKGDIAEGYSVSREKKESFPLTVTSAQKNPTAFYLCASSRPGDSGNTIYFGEGSWLTVV.

The chain is built from TRBV5-1 and TRBJ1-2; 8 positions match TRBD1. Germline CDR1 and CDR2: SGHRS and YFSETQ. The V gene end was trimmed by 2 bases and the J gene end by 4 bases; junction bases not matched to a gene: 1. The CDR3 is 13 amino acids. The CDR3 sequence: CASSFTGGYGYTF. The CDR3 bases are TGCGCCAGCAGCTTTACAGGGGGCTATGGCTACACCTTC.

The chain links TRBV5-1 to TRBJ2-3; 9 bases line up with TRBD1. V gave up 4 bases and J gave up 3 bases; unmatched junction bases: 9. This CDR3 contains 16 residues. From germline, CDR1 is SGHRS and CDR2 YFSETQ. The CDR3 sequence: CASSSRDRERTDTQYF. The CDR3 nucleotides are TGCGCCAGCAGCAGCCGGGACAGGGAAAGGACAGATACGCAGTATTTT.

The J gene is TRBJ2-1, the V gene TRBV4-3; tentatively, D is TRBD1 (6 bases). This CDR3 is built from 13 residues. Germline-derived CDR1 and CDR2 are LGHNA and YSLEER. Trimming left V 4 bases short and J 5 bases short, with 9 bases between. The CDR3 loop is CASSLTGHNEQFF. In nucleotides, the CDR3 is TGCGCCAGCAGCCTGACAGGACACAATGAGCAGTTCTTC.

CDR3: CASSPGEYGYTF. The DNA of the CDR3 is TGTGCCAGCAGCCCCGGGGAGTATGGCTACACCTTC. The chain combines TRBV7-9 with TRBJ1-2, with D unresolved. Germline V gene sequence: CDR1 SEHNR, CDR2 FQNEAQ (reference sequence). This CDR3 comprises 12 residues. Trimming took 5 bases from V and 5 from J, leaving 9 bases between them.

The chain uses TRBV14 and TRBJ2-2, with D unclear. Germline V CDR1 and CDR2: SGHDN, FVKESK. The CDR3 loop spans 13 amino acids. V was cut by 4 bases and J by 5 bases, with 8 bases left in between. CDR3 sequence: CASSLVRTGELFF. In DNA, the CDR3 is TGTGCCAGCAGCCTGGTGAGGACCGGGGAGCTGTTTTTT.

The rearrangement links TRBV7-2 to TRBJ2-3; TRBD2 agrees at 8 bases. The CDR3 is made up of 16 amino acids. Germline values: CDR1 SGHTA, CDR2 FQGNSA. The V gene end was trimmed by 4 bases and the J gene end by 2 bases; junction bases not matched to a gene: 8. CDR3 bases: TGTGCCAGCAGCTACATCGGGACTAGTATCACAGATACGCAGTATTTT. Its translation: CASSYIGTSITDTQYF. The entire variable domain, with the rest obtained from reference TRBV7-2 and TRBJ2-3, is as follows: GAGVSQSPSNKVTEKGKDVELRCDPISGHTALYWYRQSLGQGLEFLIYFQGNSAPDKSGLPSDRFSAERTGGSVSTLTIQRTQQEDSAVYLCASSYIGTSITDTQYFGPGTRLTVL.

V is TRBV28 and J is TRBJ1-5, with no clear D. Trimming removed 2 bases from V and 0 bases from J, with 14 bases in between. From germline, CDR1 is MDHEN and CDR2 SYDVKM. This CDR3 has 17 amino acids. CDR3 sequence (DNA): TGTGCCAGCAGTTTACGTTCAGCAGCTCTTAGCAATCAGCCCCAGCATTTT. Its protein product is CASSLRSAALSNQPQHF.

The chain recombines TRBV3-1 (or the pseudogene TRBV3-2) with TRBJ2-2; weak D call: TRBD1 (6 bases). The germline V and J ends were trimmed by 1 base and 5 bases, with 8 bases remaining between them. Per germline, CDR1 LGHDT and CDR2 YNNKEL (reference sequence). The CDR3 spans 14 residues. In DNA, the CDR3 is TGTGCCAGCAGCCAAGGTACAGGGACCGGGGAGCTGTTTTTT. This translates into CASSQGTGTGELFF.

This chain joins TRBV7-9 and TRBJ1-3; tentatively, D is TRBD1 (5 bases). Per the germline V gene, CDR1 is SEHNR and CDR2 is FQNEAQ (reference sequence). Trimming removed 3 bases at V and 4 bases at J, with 10 bases between. The CDR3 has 14 amino acids. CDR3 nucleotides: TGTGCCAGCAGCTTGTCGGGGGAAGGAAACACCATATATTTT. Its protein is CASSLSGEGNTIYF.

This chain joins TRBV30 and TRBJ1-5, with TRBD1 identical over 9 bases. Germline V gives CDR1 GTSNPN, CDR2 SVGIG (reference sequence). V dropped 4 bases and J dropped 6; count of bases not matched to a gene: 10. There are 15 residues in the CDR3. The CDR3 protein is CAWNLGGQGFQPQHF. DNA of the CDR3: TGTGCCTGGAATCTCGGGGGACAGGGCTTTCAGCCCCAGCATTTT.